This T cell receptor beta chain was profiled in a study of T cell clones after liver transplantation. Overall study context: As an antigen-independent comparator, third-party-reactive TCRbeta sequences came from pre-transplant mixed lymphocyte reactions. Tolerance: complete withdrawal held at least one year, liver enzymes staying within twice normal.

Points from the study as a whole: Graft donor-reactive T cells may have migrated into the graft rather than being deleted. Conclusions were preliminary, with small, heterogeneous patient groups.

Sequencing used immunoSEQ multiplex PCR; TCRdb keeps in-frame clones, though not all of them. The sample records just over 80,000 clones, 82% being singletons. Concerning this clone: As yet, its antigen is unknown.

Trimming cost V 6 bases and J 4 bases, with 7 bases left between them. There are 13 residues in the CDR3. CDR1 is LNHDA, CDR2 SQIVND, per germline (reference sequence). The specimen was CD4+ T cells from blood, collected 45 to 47 months after liver transplant. This receptor was taken from a human patient who received a liver transplant. Some T cells here may be from the graft donor. The V and J genes are TRBV19 and TRBJ2-6; no reliable D call. Written as DNA, the CDR3 is TGTGCCAGTAGGGAATCCGGGGCCAACGTCCTGACTTTC. Its protein product is CASRESGANVLTF. Based on the CDR3 plus reference TRBV19 and TRBJ2-6, the full variable domain is DGGITQSPKYLFRKEGQNVTLSCEQNLNHDAMYWYRQDPGQGLRLIYYSQIVNDFQKGDIAEGYSVSREKKESFPLTVTSAQKNPTAFYLCASRESGANVLTFGAGSRLTVL.